A single sample is the source of the 30 T cell receptor beta chains below, sequenced in a study of OX40 agonist ivuxolimab in advanced cancers. The table came from immunoSEQ multiplex PCR; TCRdb's copy has only in-frame clones and leaves some out. There are 25,000 to 30,000 clones in the sample; more than 65% occur only once, and around 10% lies in the top ten. The sequencing here drew on CD4+ or CD8+ T cells sorted from blood, taken in a trial of the OX40 agonist ivuxolimab. The origin of the receptors is an adult with an advanced solid tumor such as melanoma, head and neck, liver or kidney cancer.

The V call is TRBV5-8, the J call TRBJ2-2; D tentatively reads TRBD1 or TRBD2 (5 bases each). The CDR3 consists of 14 residues. The germline CDR1 and CDR2 sequences are SGHTS and YDEGEE. Trimming left V 5 bases short and J 13 bases short, with 21 bases between. CDR3 residues: CASRSGTSTWGLFF. CDR3 coding DNA: TGTGCCAGCAGGTCGGGGACCTCGACGTGGGGGCTGTTTTTT.

This sequence joins TRBV19 and TRBJ1-1, with a weak D call TRBD1 (6 bases). Germline-derived CDR1 and CDR2 are LNHDA and SQIVND (reference sequence). Trimming shortened V by 2 bases and J by 6 bases, and 10 bases separated the two germline ends. CDR3 length equals 13 residues. This chain's CDR3 is CASSISRGSEAFF. CDR3 DNA: TGTGCCAGTAGTATATCCAGGGGATCTGAAGCTTTCTTT.

V gene TRBV5-4 combines with J gene TRBJ2-1, with 12 nucleotides matching TRBD2. Germline CDR1 and CDR2: SGHNT and YYREEE (reference sequence). This CDR3 spans 16 amino acids. V trimming: 4 bases; J trimming: 8 bases; junction bases outside the gene matches: 10. The CDR3 nucleotides read TGTGCCAGCAGCAGATCACTAGCGGGGGGACGGGATGAGCAGTTCTTC. Translated, it gives CASSRSLAGGRDEQFF.

V gene TRBV29-1 combines with J gene TRBJ2-1; weak D call: TRBD2 (6 bases). The V and J ends lost 1 base and 2 bases respectively, with 9 bases between them. Germline CDR1 reads SQVTM; CDR2 reads ANQGSEA. The CDR3 sequence is 14 residues long. CDR3 residues: CSVEGGLAYNEQFF. CDR3 in DNA: TGCAGCGTTGAAGGGGGACTGGCCTACAATGAGCAGTTCTTC.

Sample share makes this clone medium-sized. The V gene is TRBV4-3, the J gene TRBJ1-5; 9 positions agree with TRBD1. The CDR3 is made up of 18 amino acids. Trimming cost V 1 base and J 0 bases; bases outside gene matches: 7. From germline, CDR1 is LGHNA and CDR2 YSLEER. The DNA for the CDR3 is TGCGCCAGCAGCCAAGCTACAGGGGGCCTTCGTAGCAATCAGCCCCAGCATTTT. Encoded protein: CASSQATGGLRSNQPQHF.

The chain employs TRBV19 and TRBJ1-5; the match to TRBD1 covers 7 bases. The CDR3 length is 17 residues. The V gene's germline CDR1 is LNHDA and CDR2 SQIVND (reference sequence). Trimming removed 3 bases from V and 3 bases from J; junction bases left unmatched: 11. CDR3 sequence: CASSIPSGQKFNQPQHF. The CDR3 coding sequence is TGTGCCAGTAGTATTCCCTCGGGACAGAAGTTCAATCAGCCCCAGCATTTT.

The V call is TRBV5-4, the J call TRBJ2-6; 7 bases map to TRBD1. The CDR3 consists of 18 residues. Germline V lookup: CDR1 SGHNT, CDR2 YYREEE (reference sequence). V lost 0 bases and J lost 10; bases outside the gene matches: 16. This CDR3 is CASSLAYRDRGARNVLTF. CDR3 bases: TGTGCCAGCAGCTTGGCCTACCGGGACAGAGGGGCGCGGAACGTCCTGACTTTC.

The chain links TRBV7-2 to TRBJ1-2, with 8 nucleotides matching TRBD1. V lost 5 bases to trimming and J lost 7 bases; unmatched junction nucleotides: 15. Germline CDR1 SGHTA, CDR2 FQGNSA. The CDR3 spans 16 residues. This CDR3 is CASSLSDRVALVGYTF. The CDR3 DNA sequence: TGTGCCAGCAGCCTCTCGGACAGGGTGGCTCTCGTTGGCTACACCTTC.

The genes are TRBV4-2 and TRBJ2-1; no reliable D call. V lost 0 bases, J lost 11 bases, and 8 bases lay in between. Germline values: CDR1 LGHNA, CDR2 YNFKEQ. The CDR3 sequence is 12 residues long. CDR3 sequence reads: CASSQEGSQQFF. The CDR3 nucleotides are TGTGCCAGCAGCCAAGAAGGGTCACAGCAGTTCTTC.

This clone has only a few counts. This chain uses TRBV10-3 with TRBJ2-6; TRBD2 might be the D (5 bases). This CDR3 contains 16 residues. Trimming took off 0 bases at V and 1 base at J, with 7 bases between the two ends. Germline loops: CDR1 ENHRY, CDR2 SYGVKD. CDR3 coding DNA: TGTGCCATCAGTGAGTCTGCGGGTTCTGGGGCCAACGTCCTGACTTTC. Translated: CAISESAGSGANVLTF.

This chain connects TRBV19 to TRBJ1-5, with D unresolved. The length of the CDR3 is 14 residues. CDR1 and CDR2 (germline): LNHDA, SQIVND (reference sequence). Trimming shortened V by 7 bases and J by 1 base, and 11 bases separated the two germline ends. The CDR3 here is CASKMDLSNQPQHF. In nucleotides, the CDR3 is TGTGCCAGTAAAATGGACCTAAGCAATCAGCCCCAGCATTTT. Combining the CDR3 with reference TRBV19 and TRBJ1-5 gives the whole variable domain DGGITQSPKYLFRKEGQNVTLSCEQNLNHDAMYWYRQDPGQGLRLIYYSQIVNDFQKGDIAEGYSVSREKKESFPLTVTSAQKNPTAFYLCASKMDLSNQPQHFGDGTRLSIL.

The chain uses TRBV4-1 and TRBJ2-7, with a weak D call TRBD1 (6 bases). The CDR3 consists of 14 residues. The V end lost 1 base, the J end lost 4 bases, and 11 bases lay between the germline ends. Germline-derived CDR1 and CDR2 are MGHRA and YSYEKL. The CDR3 DNA reads as TGCGCCAGCAGCCAAGCCACAGGGCTGTACGAGCAGTACTTC. This encodes CASSQATGLYEQYF.

The J gene is TRBJ2-5, the V gene TRBV5-4; D perhaps matches TRBD1 (5 bases). CDR3 length: 15 residues. The V and J ends lost 4 bases and 0 bases respectively, with 13 bases between them. From germline, CDR1 is SGHNT and CDR2 YYREEE (reference sequence). As DNA, the CDR3 is TGTGCCAGCAGCCGTTGGGGCAGCCACCAAGAGACCCAGTACTTC. It codes for CASSRWGSHQETQYF.

This chain links TRBV12-5 with TRBJ2-7; 9 bases fit TRBD1. The CDR3 contains 15 residues. V shed 2 bases and J 4 bases; nucleotides not matched to a gene: 6. CDR1 is LGHNT and CDR2 is FRNRAP in the germline V gene. CDR3: CASGLYEGQGYEQYF. DNA for the CDR3: TGTGCTAGTGGTTTGTACGAGGGACAGGGTTACGAGCAGTACTTC. Complete variable domain (other parts from reference TRBV12-5 and TRBJ2-7): DARVTQTPRHKVTEMGQEVTMRCQPILGHNTVFWYRQTMMQGLELLAYFRNRAPLDDSGMPKDRFSAEMPDATLATLKIQPSEPRDSAVYFCASGLYEGQGYEQYFGPGTRLTVT.

The chain combines TRBV2 with TRBJ2-3, with D possibly matching TRBD2 (6 bases). The CDR3 is made up of 16 amino acids. The V and J ends lost 1 base and 9 bases respectively, with 20 bases between them. The germline V gene has CDR1 SNHLY and CDR2 FYNNEI. The CDR3 sequence is CASSEEGGLPRDTQYF. The CDR3 nucleotides read TGTGCCAGCAGTGAAGAAGGAGGGCTACCTCGTGACACGCAGTATTTT.

A single count supports this clone. For the CDR3, the DNA is TGTGCCAGCAGCTTAACGGGACCGGGCGAGCAGTACTTC. This gives the protein CASSLTGPGEQYF. The chain employs TRBV7-3 and TRBJ2-7; the D call may be TRBD1 or TRBD2 (5 bases each). The CDR3 runs to 13 residues. The V end was cut by 0 bases, the J end by 6 bases, with 9 bases between. Germline V gives CDR1 SGHTA, CDR2 FQGTGA.

The chain carries TRBV7-8 and TRBJ1-1, with D possibly being TRBD1 (6 bases). Trimming took 5 bases from V and 0 from J, leaving 13 bases between them. Germline V gives CDR1 SGHVS, CDR2 FQNEAQ. The CDR3 contains 15 residues. The CDR3 nucleotides are TGTGCCAGCAGCCCGGACAGCGTTATGAACACTGAAGCTTTCTTT. Encoded protein: CASSPDSVMNTEAFF.

The genes are TRBV7-3 and TRBJ2-7; TRBD2 matches 7 bases. The J segment lost 5 bases and the V segment lost 5 bases, leaving 12 bases of the junction unmatched. The CDR3 length is 15 residues. Germline V gene data show CDR1 as SGHTA and CDR2 as FQGTGA. CDR3 DNA: TGTGCCAGCAGCCCCTTGGGGGGGTCCGGTGACGAGCAGTACTTC. Translating gives CASSPLGGSGDEQYF.

This rearrangement joins TRBV27 to TRBJ2-2, with a weak D call TRBD2 (7 bases). CDR1 and CDR2 (germline): MNHEY, SMNVEV (reference sequence). V lost 5 bases to trimming and J lost 6 bases, with 19 bases between them. The CDR3 runs to 16 residues. The CDR3 nucleotides are TGTGCCAGCAGTCCCGACGGGTGGGGGGGCCCCGGGGAGCTGTTTTTT. Its protein product is CASSPDGWGGPGELFF.

This clone was recorded a few times. V gene TRBV6-6 combines with J gene TRBJ1-1, with 8 bases matching TRBD1. Trimming cost V 2 bases and J 5 bases; bases outside gene matches: 7. Germline loops: CDR1 MNHNY, CDR2 SVGAGI (reference sequence). There are 15 residues in the CDR3. CDR3 region: CASSYIGQGATEAFF. In nucleotides, the CDR3 is TGTGCCAGCAGTTACATAGGTCAGGGGGCAACTGAAGCTTTCTTT.

V is TRBV7-2 and J is TRBJ2-5; maybe TRBD1 (6 bases). Looked up from germline, CDR1 is SGHTA and CDR2 is FQGNSA. This CDR3 comprises 17 residues. V lost 4 bases and J lost 3, with 21 bases in between. The CDR3 region is CASSYRPSRGYKETQYF. The CDR3 bases are TGTGCCAGCAGCTATAGACCCTCGAGGGGGTATAAAGAGACCCAGTACTTC.

The rearrangement joins TRBV7-2 to TRBJ2-5, with D tentatively TRBD1 (5 bases). Trimming pared 3 bases from V and 0 bases from J, leaving 11 bases between. CDR1 and CDR2 from the germline V gene are SGHTA and FQGNSA. The length of the CDR3 is 15 residues. The CDR3 DNA follows: TGTGCCAGCAGCTTTGGGGCTTTGTACCAAGAGACCCAGTACTTC. This gives the protein CASSFGALYQETQYF. Full variable domain (missing parts from reference TRBV7-2 and TRBJ2-5): GAGVSQSPSNKVTEKGKDVELRCDPISGHTALYWYRQSLGQGLEFLIYFQGNSAPDKSGLPSDRFSAERTGGSVSTLTIQRTQQEDSAVYLCASSFGALYQETQYFGPGTRLLVL.

The CDR3 here is CASTTGGTEQYF. The CDR3 DNA follows: TGTGCCAGCACCACGGGAGGTACCGAGCAGTACTTC. The genes are TRBV6-6 and TRBJ2-7, with 7 bases matching TRBD2. Trimming cost V 7 bases and J 6 bases; bases outside gene matches: 6. CDR1 and CDR2 (germline): MNHNY, SVGAGI (reference sequence). CDR3 length: 12 residues.

The chain uses TRBV27 and TRBJ2-7; D call uncertain. Trimming removed 5 bases at V and 6 bases at J, with 17 bases between. Looked up from germline, CDR1 is MNHEY and CDR2 is SMNVEV (reference sequence). The CDR3 has 14 amino acids. For the CDR3, the DNA is TGTGCCAGCAGTCCTACGGTCAGATCCGGCGAGCAGTACTTC. Translation: CASSPTVRSGEQYF.

The chain couples TRBV10-3 to TRBJ2-7; D is perhaps TRBD1 (5 bases). The CDR3 has 13 amino acids. The germline CDR1 and CDR2 sequences are ENHRY and SYGVKD. Trimming pared 9 bases from V and 3 bases from J, leaving 15 bases between. CDR3 coding DNA: TGTGCCATTAAAAAGACAGACTTCTACGAGCAGTACTTC. The encoded protein is CAIKKTDFYEQYF.

Concerning this clone: A much larger clone sits a single nucleotide away, making a read error possible. This CDR3 is also generated by other DNA sequences in the sample. The chain carries TRBV5-4 and TRBJ1-2, with a possible D match to TRBD1 (5 bases). The CDR3 is 13 amino acids. Germline loops: CDR1 SGHNT, CDR2 YYREEE (reference sequence). The ends were cut back, 4 bases at V and 5 bases at J, with 12 bases in the middle. The CDR3 sequence: CASSPGRGYGYTF. The CDR3 DNA reads as TGTGCCAGCAGCCCGGGGAGGGGTTATGGCTACACCTTC.

This clone is classed as medium-sized. This chain links TRBV19 with TRBJ1-2; D is unclear. Between the trimmed V and J ends, which lost 3 bases and 0 bases, there was a span of 8 bases. The CDR3 length is 14 residues. In germline, CDR1 is LNHDA, CDR2 SQIVND (reference sequence). The chain's CDR3 is CASSIASTNYGYTF. CDR3 DNA sequence: TGTGCCAGTAGTATCGCCAGCACTAACTATGGCTACACCTTC.

About this clone: A much larger clone lies one base from this, so it may be a read error. This sample also contains other DNA sequences that code for the same CDR3. This chain connects TRBV6-1 to TRBJ1-6, with TRBD1 matching 7 bases. The J segment lost 4 bases and the V segment lost 3 bases, leaving 0 bases of the junction unmatched. CDR1 and CDR2 from the germline V gene are MNHNS and SASEGT. The CDR3 has 14 residues. The CDR3 DNA reads TGTGCCAGCAGTGACAGGGGGTATAATTCACCCCTCCACTTT. It translates to CASSDRGYNSPLHF.

The chain carries TRBV7-2 and TRBJ1-6; D is possibly TRBD1 (5 bases). V was trimmed by 8 bases and J by 10 bases, leaving 24 bases between them. This CDR3 has 16 residues. The germline CDR1 and CDR2 sequences are SGHTA and FQGNSA. The CDR3 reads CASLAPYMEGTSPLHF. The CDR3 DNA sequence: TGTGCCAGCCTAGCTCCGTATATGGAGGGGACCTCACCCCTCCACTTT.

This chain connects TRBV7-9 to TRBJ2-7, with D possibly being TRBD1 (6 bases). The CDR3 is made up of 14 amino acids. The V end was cut by 5 bases, the J end by 7 bases, with 18 bases between. Per the germline V gene, CDR1 is SEHNR and CDR2 is FQNEAQ (reference sequence). The CDR3 loop is CASSRILQGQEQYF. DNA for the CDR3: TGTGCCAGCAGCCGGATATTACAGGGTCAGGAGCAGTACTTC.